The 27 T cell receptor beta chains below were found in one sample sequenced in a study of shared clonotypes between healthy human individuals. The protocol was immunoSEQ multiplex PCR, while the TCRdb copy is restricted to in-frame clones and leaves out a portion. The table has 1.4 million or so clones, just under 99% seen once. Input material: naive CD4+ T cells sorted from blood. The subset was: CD45RA+ positively selected. The receptors derive from a man younger than 40 in good health.

V gene TRBV10-3 combines with J gene TRBJ2-5; the D is unclear. Germline V gives CDR1 ENHRY, CDR2 SYGVKD. The ends were cut back, 4 bases at V and 2 bases at J, with 20 bases in the middle. This CDR3 region has 17 residues. CDR3 protein: CAISAGAGRLIQETQYF. In nucleotides, the CDR3 is TGTGCCATCAGTGCTGGCGCCGGCAGGTTAATACAAGAGACCCAGTACTTC.

The chain recombines TRBV4-3 with TRBJ2-1; 8 bases are shared with TRBD2. The CDR3 loop spans 16 amino acids. The J segment lost 0 bases and the V segment lost 3 bases, leaving 4 bases of the junction unmatched. The germline CDR1 and CDR2 sequences are LGHNA and YSLEER. The CDR3 region is CASSQISGTSYNEQFF. In DNA, the CDR3 is TGCGCCAGCAGCCAGATTAGCGGGACCTCCTACAATGAGCAGTTCTTC.

The chain has TRBV23-1 and TRBJ1-2; 8 nucleotides agree with TRBD1. TRBV23-1 is known as an ORF, though its function is uncertain. The CDR3 runs to 17 residues. V gave up 4 bases and J gave up 4 bases; unmatched junction bases: 14. CDR3 protein: CASSPRGAGQGAYGYTF. CDR3 nucleotides: TGCGCCAGCAGTCCACGGGGGGCAGGACAGGGAGCCTATGGCTACACCTTC.

The CDR3 DNA reads TGTGCCAGCAGCTCAAAGACGCTAGCGGGAGTTGCCTACAATGAGCAGTTCTTC. Its protein is CASSSKTLAGVAYNEQFF. V and J are TRBV13 and TRBJ2-1, with 10 bases aligning to TRBD2. This CDR3 spans 18 amino acids. Unmatched junction bases numbered 11, after V lost 4 bases and J lost 2 bases. CDR1 and CDR2 (germline): PRHDT, FYEKMQ (reference sequence).

This chain's CDR3 is CASSPLAEVETQYF. The CDR3 DNA reads as TGTGCCAGCTCACCGTTAGCGGAGGTAGAGACCCAGTACTTC. This chain links TRBV18 with TRBJ2-5; D possibly corresponds to TRBD2 (6 bases). Germline V gene sequence: CDR1 KGHSH, CDR2 LQKENI. V was clipped by 3 bases and J by 4 bases, with 12 bases between them. The CDR3 is 14 amino acids.

The gene calls are TRBV7-2 and TRBJ2-1; D may be TRBD2 (6 bases). The CDR3 contains 16 residues. The V gene lost 0 bases and the J gene lost 8 bases, with 17 bases spanning the gap. In germline, CDR1 is SGHTA, CDR2 FQGNSA. DNA for the CDR3: TGTGCCAGCAGCTTAGCCTGGACTATTTCTCGGCATGAGCAGTTCTTC. This sequence encodes CASSLAWTISRHEQFF. The complete variable domain, with remaining parts taken from reference TRBV7-2 and TRBJ2-1, reads GAGVSQSPSNKVTEKGKDVELRCDPISGHTALYWYRQSLGQGLEFLIYFQGNSAPDKSGLPSDRFSAERTGGSVSTLTIQRTQQEDSAVYLCASSLAWTISRHEQFFGPGTRLTVL.

V and J are TRBV27 and TRBJ1-5; D remains ambiguous. The V gene lost 6 bases and the J gene lost 6 bases, with 18 bases spanning the gap. In germline, CDR1 is MNHEY, CDR2 SMNVEV (reference sequence). The CDR3 is 15 residues long. The DNA of the CDR3 is TGTGCCAGCAGACCAATTCGGGCCGAATTTCAGCCCCAGCATTTT. Its protein product is CASRPIRAEFQPQHF.

The chain joins TRBV27 to TRBJ2-1, with 14 bases matching TRBD2. The CDR3 spans 20 residues. Trimming at V came to 3 bases and at J to 5 bases, leaving 15 bases not matched to a gene. Germline lookup yields CDR1 MNHEY and CDR2 SMNVEV (reference sequence). CDR3 coding DNA: TGTGCCAGCAGTTTTCGGGCATGGATGGGACTAGCGGGAGACCACAATGAGCAGTTCTTC. Amino acid sequence: CASSFRAWMGLAGDHNEQFF.

The rearrangement links TRBV18 to TRBJ2-3; D might be TRBD1 (6 bases). The CDR3 contains 16 residues. V was trimmed by 4 bases and J by 1 base, leaving 15 bases between them. CDR1 is KGHSH, CDR2 LQKENI, per germline. The CDR3 here is CASSLNRDTRTDTQYF. In DNA, the CDR3 is TGTGCCAGCTCACTAAACCGGGACACCCGCACAGATACGCAGTATTTT. Looking up the rest from reference TRBV18 and TRBJ2-3 gives the full variable domain: NAGVMQNPRHLVRRRGQEARLRCSPMKGHSHVYWYRQLPEEGLKFMVYLQKENIIDESGMPKERFSAEFPKEGPSILRIQQVVRGDSAAYFCASSLNRDTRTDTQYFGPGTRLTVL.

V is TRBV11-2 and J is TRBJ2-1; D possibly corresponds to TRBD1 (5 bases). The length of the CDR3 is 14 residues. Looked up from germline, CDR1 is SGHAT and CDR2 is FQNNGV. The ends were cut back, 4 bases at V and 7 bases at J, with 14 bases in the middle. CDR3 nucleotides: TGTGCCAGCAGCTCCACCTGGGGCTGGAATGAGCAGTTCTTC. Protein sequence: CASSSTWGWNEQFF.

This sequence joins TRBV5-1 and TRBJ2-7; perhaps TRBD1 as D (5 bases). The V end was cut by 3 bases, the J end by 2 bases, with 12 bases between. Germline CDR1 SGHRS, CDR2 YFSETQ. This CDR3 has 14 residues. This CDR3 reads CASSSTGTAYEQYF. CDR3 sequence (DNA): TGCGCCAGCAGCTCAACAGGTACGGCCTACGAGCAGTACTTC.

J is TRBJ1-2 and V is TRBV10-2; a possible D gene is TRBD1 (5 bases). The germline V gene encodes CDR1 WSHSY and CDR2 SAAADI. CDR3 length equals 12 residues. V was cut by 7 bases and J by 5 bases, with 11 bases left in between. CDR3 bases: TGCGCCAGCAAGGAGGGGTCTTATGGCTACACCTTC. Encoded protein: CASKEGSYGYTF.

This chain uses TRBV29-1 with TRBJ2-3; 9 positions agree with TRBD1. The V and J ends lost 3 bases and 6 bases, in that order; junction bases with no gene match: 4. The CDR3 covers 13 residues. Germline CDR1 and CDR2: SQVTM and ANQGSEA. The CDR3 is CSVERGQGDTQYF. In DNA form, the CDR3 reads TGCAGCGTTGAGCGGGGACAGGGTGATACGCAGTATTTT.

The V gene is TRBV7-6, the J gene TRBJ2-1, with TRBD2 matching over 11 bases. Looked up from germline, CDR1 is SGHVS and CDR2 is FNYEAQ. CDR3 length equals 16 residues. The junction had 7 bases not matched to a gene; V was cut back by 4 bases and J by 5 bases. CDR3 DNA sequence: TGTGCCAGCAGCTCCGACCGACTAGCGGGAAACAATGAGCAGTTCTTC. It encodes CASSSDRLAGNNEQFF.

This chain links TRBV11-2 with TRBJ2-1, with TRBD2 matching over 14 bases. V was clipped by 1 base and J by 6 bases; unmatched bases: 8. The CDR3 runs to 18 residues. In germline, CDR1 is SGHAT, CDR2 FQNNGV. The CDR3 bases are TGTGCCAGCAGCTTAGTAGGTGCCGGGACTAGCGGGAGCAATGAGCAGTTCTTC. This sequence encodes CASSLVGAGTSGSNEQFF.

V is TRBV5-8 and J is TRBJ1-5; D remains unclear. Germline V gene lookup returns CDR1 SGHTS and CDR2 YDEGEE. V was clipped by 4 bases and J by 1 base, with 12 bases between them. The CDR3 length is 15 residues. The CDR3 loop is CASSAKLRSNQPQHF. The DNA of the CDR3 is TGTGCCAGCAGCGCTAAACTCAGGAGCAATCAGCCCCAGCATTTT.

The rearrangement links TRBV25-1 to TRBJ2-3; D unclear. Germline V gene sequence: CDR1 MGHDK, CDR2 SYGVNS. V gave up 0 bases and J gave up 5 bases, with 3 bases separating them. This CDR3 has 12 residues. CDR3 sequence (DNA): TGTGCCAGCAGTGAATATGTAGATACGCAGTATTTT. It is translated as CASSEYVDTQYF.

The V call is TRBV27, the J call TRBJ2-3; D is unresolved. The length of the CDR3 is 12 residues. CDR1 is MNHEY and CDR2 is SMNVEV in the germline V gene (reference sequence). V lost 3 bases and J lost 2, with 3 bases in between. DNA for the CDR3: TGTGCCAGCAGTTTCTACACAGATACGCAGTATTTT. Translating gives CASSFYTDTQYF.

The rearrangement joins TRBV2 to TRBJ2-5, with a possible D match to TRBD2 (5 bases). CDR3 length: 14 amino acids. In germline, CDR1 is SNHLY, CDR2 FYNNEI. V dropped 10 bases and J dropped 2 bases, with 17 bases sitting between them. Here the CDR3 DNA reads TGTGCCACGGTCCTTGGGGAGTATCAAGAGACCCAGTACTTC. It codes for CATVLGEYQETQYF. Combining the CDR3 with reference TRBV2 and TRBJ2-5 gives the whole variable domain EPEVTQTPSHQVTQMGQEVILRCVPISNHLYFYWYRQILGQKVEFLVSFYNNEISEKSEIFDDQFSVERPDGSNFTLKIRSTKLEDSAMYFCATVLGEYQETQYFGPGTRLLVL.

The V and J genes are TRBV5-6 and TRBJ2-7, with D perhaps matching TRBD1 or TRBD2 (5 bases each). The CDR3 spans 12 residues. Germline-derived CDR1 and CDR2 are SGHDT and YYEEEE. The V gene lost 3 bases and the J gene lost 11 bases, with 15 bases spanning the gap. In DNA form, the CDR3 reads TGTGCCAGCAGCTCCGGGACCCACTATAAGTACTTC. It yields the protein CASSSGTHYKYF.

The genes are TRBV7-9 and TRBJ2-2; TRBD1 might be the D (7 bases). This CDR3 is built from 19 residues. V was pared by 5 bases and J by 5 bases, with 27 bases between. The germline V gene encodes CDR1 SEHNR and CDR2 FQNEAQ (reference sequence). The CDR3 sequence: CASSPLASQGTRATGELFF. Written as DNA, the CDR3 is TGTGCCAGCAGCCCACTAGCTTCACAGGGGACCCGAGCAACCGGGGAGCTGTTTTTT.

The CDR3 nucleotides are TGTGCCAGCGAGGGACAGGGGGTGAAGAGCACAGATACGCAGTATTTT. It yields the protein CASEGQGVKSTDTQYF. The chain combines TRBV2 with TRBJ2-3, with 11 bases that match TRBD1. Germline V gene data show CDR1 as SNHLY and CDR2 as FYNNEI. This CDR3 has 16 residues. V lost 8 bases to trimming and J lost 0 bases; unmatched junction nucleotides: 7.

CDR3 DNA sequence: TGTGCCAGCAGAACCCGGGACAGATTCTACGAGCAGTACTTC. Its translation: CASRTRDRFYEQYF. The chain is built from TRBV11-2 and TRBJ2-7; 7 nucleotides align to TRBD1. V trimming: 6 bases; J trimming: 3 bases; junction bases outside the gene matches: 8. CDR3 length equals 14 residues. Germline V gene sequence: CDR1 SGHAT, CDR2 FQNNGV.

The rearrangement links TRBV11-2 to TRBJ2-1; 8 nucleotides agree with TRBD2. With V trimmed by 4 bases and J by 5 bases, 13 bases remained unmatched. Germline assignment: CDR1 SGHAT and CDR2 FQNNGV. The CDR3 is 17 amino acids. CDR3 nucleotides: TGTGCCAGCAGCTCACCCCCTCGCGGGAGGCACCACAATGAGCAGTTCTTC. Translating gives CASSSPPRGRHHNEQFF. Variable domain in full (rest from reference TRBV11-2 and TRBJ2-1): EAGVAQSPRYKIIEKRQSVAFWCNPISGHATLYWYQQILGQGPKLLIQFQNNGVVDDSQLPKDRFSAERLKGVDSTLKIQPAKLEDSAVYLCASSSPPRGRHHNEQFFGPGTRLTVL.

The chain employs TRBV29-1 and TRBJ1-2, with D unclear. Trimming shortened V by 7 bases and J by 4 bases, and 10 bases separated the two germline ends. Looked up from germline, CDR1 is SQVTM and CDR2 is ANQGSEA. The CDR3 totals 11 residues. CDR3 nucleotides: TGCAGCGACGGTGGCGCCTATGGCTACACCTTC. This sequence encodes CSDGGAYGYTF. The full variable domain, in which reference TRBV29-1 and TRBJ1-2 provide the parts outside the CDR3, is SAVISQKPSRDICQRGTSLTIQCQVDSQVTMMFWYRQQPGQSLTLIATANQGSEATYESGFVIDKFPISRPNLTFSTLTVSNMSPEDSSIYLCSDGGAYGYTFGSGTRLTVV.

The CDR3 DNA follows: TGTGCCTGGAGTGTGGGACAGTCCCATAGGGCCAACGAGCAGTACTTC. It codes for CAWSVGQSHRANEQYF. V usage is TRBV30 and J usage is TRBJ2-7; 7 bases align to TRBD1. The ends lost 0 bases at V and 5 bases at J; junction bases unmatched: 13. The CDR3 sequence is 16 residues long. CDR1 GTSNPN and CDR2 SVGIG come from the germline V gene (reference sequence).

Details on this clone: Other DNA sequences within the sample encode an identical CDR3. The V call is TRBV2, the J call TRBJ2-5; D is unresolved. Trimming cost V 0 bases and J 3 bases, with 2 bases left between them. The CDR3 has 12 amino acids. Germline CDR1 SNHLY, CDR2 FYNNEI. The CDR3: CASSEAEETQYF. The CDR3 coding sequence is TGTGCCAGCAGTGAAGCGGAAGAGACCCAGTACTTC.